Listed here are 8 T cell receptor beta chains from one sample, sequenced in a study of T cells after somatic rescue of genetic block. Produced via immunoSEQ multiplex PCR; TCRdb's table is partial and in-frame only. Of under 8,500 clones in the sample, around 80% are singletons; the top ten hold about 25%. The source material was peripheral blood mononuclear cells (PBMCs). These receptors all stem from a boy younger than 18.

The genes are TRBV29-1 and TRBJ2-5; 7 positions agree with TRBD2. Germline CDR1 and CDR2: SQVTM and ANQGSEA. The V gene end was trimmed by 7 bases and the J gene end by 3 bases; junction bases not matched to a gene: 8. The CDR3 runs 13 residues. The CDR3 bases are TGCAGCGCCAGGGACTACCTAGAAGAGACCCAGTACTTC. Protein sequence: CSARDYLEETQYF.

The rearrangement joins TRBV4-3 to TRBJ2-7; weak D call: TRBD2 (6 bases). CDR3 length: 15 amino acids. Germline V gene lookup returns CDR1 LGHNA and CDR2 YSLEER. Trimming took off 0 bases at V and 3 bases at J, with 12 bases between the two ends. The CDR3 spells CASSQDWDFDYEQYF. CDR3 in DNA: TGCGCCAGCAGCCAAGATTGGGACTTTGACTACGAGCAGTACTTC.

J is TRBJ2-6 and V is TRBV28, with TRBD2 identical over 8 bases. The germline gives CDR1 MDHEN, CDR2 SYDVKM. With V trimmed by 5 bases and J by 3 bases, 12 bases remained unmatched. This CDR3 region has 18 residues. The CDR3 nucleotides are TGTGCCAGCAGTCTACAGAGTGCGGGAGGCTTTGGGGCCAACGTCCTGACTTTC. Protein: CASSLQSAGGFGANVLTF.

The chain combines TRBV6-5 with TRBJ1-3; D gene unclear. CDR3 length equals 15 residues. Per the germline V gene, CDR1 is MNHEY and CDR2 is SVGAGI. The V end lost 7 bases, the J end lost 4 bases, and 17 bases lay between the germline ends. The CDR3 DNA reads TGTGCCAGCATGAAGGGAGGGCGTGTGGGAAACACCATATATTTT. Protein: CASMKGGRVGNTIYF.

The chain carries TRBV6-6 and TRBJ1-3; no definite D call. Per the germline V gene, CDR1 is MNHNY and CDR2 is SVGAGI (reference sequence). Trimming stripped 6 bases from V and 0 bases from J, with 12 bases between. The CDR3 spans 15 residues. The CDR3 region is CASSNTAVSGNTIYF. CDR3 bases: TGTGCCAGCAGCAATACAGCAGTCTCTGGAAACACCATATATTTT.

The rearrangement links TRBV20-1 to TRBJ2-7; 7 nucleotides line up with TRBD1. This CDR3 region has 11 residues. Germline-derived CDR1 and CDR2 are DFQATT and SNEGSKA (reference sequence). V shed 7 bases, J shed 2 bases, and the junction held 2 bases outside the gene matches. The chain's CDR3 is CSGQGAYEQYF. In DNA form, the CDR3 reads TGCAGTGGACAGGGAGCCTACGAGCAGTACTTC.

The chain has TRBV6-4 and TRBJ1-2, with 7 bases matching TRBD1. Germline values: CDR1 MRHNA, CDR2 SNTAGT. Unmatched junction bases numbered 4, after V lost 4 bases and J lost 5 bases. The CDR3 spans 13 residues. CDR3 DNA sequence: TGTGCCAGCAGTGTTAACAGGGGATATGGCTACACCTTC. This sequence encodes CASSVNRGYGYTF.

V is TRBV20-1 and J is TRBJ1-3, with TRBD1 as a possible D gene (5 bases). V gave up 6 bases and J gave up 8 bases, with 11 bases separating them. Germline CDR1 reads DFQATT; CDR2 reads SNEGSKA (reference sequence). The CDR3 is 11 residues long. The CDR3 here is CSAGGTDTIYF. The DNA for the CDR3 is TGCAGTGCCGGGGGGACGGACACCATATATTTT.